This paragraph covers one T cell receptor beta chain sequence. V lost 5 bases, J lost 0 bases, and 16 bases lay in between. The CDR3 is made up of 16 amino acids. Germline lookup yields CDR1 SGHAT and CDR2 FQNNGV. The intended depth for sequencing was 1 in 200,000 to 1 in 1 million T cells. The protocol was immunoSEQ multiplex PCR, while the TCRdb copy is restricted to in-frame clones and leaves out a portion. The table includes some 27,000 clones, around 52% detected once. The data originate from a study of cytotoxic CD8 clonotypes in ibrutinib-treated CLL. The wider study: Within the patient group, ten to twelve were relapsed/refractory and fewer than 16 treatment-naive, and 17 were IGHV unmutated.

Roughly 2.1 micrograms of genomic DNA came from cryopreserved PBMCs for TCR beta libraries. V gene TRBV11-2 combines with J gene TRBJ1-1; a weak D match, TRBD1 (6 bases). The input for sequencing was PBMCs, taken before ibrutinib treatment. The sequence was obtained from a human donor with chronic lymphocytic leukemia. The CDR3 reads CASSRGWGAMNTEAFF. CDR3 bases: TGTGCCAGCAGCCGTGGATGGGGGGCGATGAACACTGAAGCTTTCTTT.